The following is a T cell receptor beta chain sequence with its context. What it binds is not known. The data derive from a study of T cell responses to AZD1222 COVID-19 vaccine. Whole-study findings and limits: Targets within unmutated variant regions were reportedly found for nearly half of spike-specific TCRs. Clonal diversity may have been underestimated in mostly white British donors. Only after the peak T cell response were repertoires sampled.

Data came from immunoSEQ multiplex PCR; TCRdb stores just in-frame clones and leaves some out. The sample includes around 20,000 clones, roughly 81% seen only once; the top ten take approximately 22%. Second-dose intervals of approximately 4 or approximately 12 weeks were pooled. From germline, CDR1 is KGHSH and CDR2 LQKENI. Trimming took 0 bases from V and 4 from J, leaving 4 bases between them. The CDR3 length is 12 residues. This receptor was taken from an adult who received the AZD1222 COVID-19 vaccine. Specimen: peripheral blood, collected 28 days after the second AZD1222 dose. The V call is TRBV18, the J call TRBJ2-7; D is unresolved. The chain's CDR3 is CASSPPTYEQYF. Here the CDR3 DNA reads TGTGCCAGCTCACCACCAACATACGAGCAGTACTTC.